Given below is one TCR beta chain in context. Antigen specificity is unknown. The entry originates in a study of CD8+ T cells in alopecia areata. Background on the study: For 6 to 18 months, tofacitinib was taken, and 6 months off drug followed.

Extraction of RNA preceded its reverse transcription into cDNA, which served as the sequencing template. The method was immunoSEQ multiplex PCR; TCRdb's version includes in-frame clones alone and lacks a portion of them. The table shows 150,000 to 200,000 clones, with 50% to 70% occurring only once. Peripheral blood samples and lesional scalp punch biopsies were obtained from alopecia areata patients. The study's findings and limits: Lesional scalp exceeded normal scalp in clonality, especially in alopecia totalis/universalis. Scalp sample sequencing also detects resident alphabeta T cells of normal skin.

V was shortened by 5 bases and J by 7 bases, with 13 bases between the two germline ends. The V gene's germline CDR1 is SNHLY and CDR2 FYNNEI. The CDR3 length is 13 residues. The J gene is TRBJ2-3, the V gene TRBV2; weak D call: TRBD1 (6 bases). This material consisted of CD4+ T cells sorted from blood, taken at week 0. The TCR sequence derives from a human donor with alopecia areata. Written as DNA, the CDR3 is TGTGCCAGCAGTTCTCAAGGGGGATATACGCAGTATTTT. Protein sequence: CASSSQGGYTQYF.